These T cell receptor beta chains were read from a single sample in a study of post-analysis software for immune sequencing data. TCRdb fed the PCR reads into MiXCR, producing one record per CDR3 protein. The repertoire holds 820,000 or so distinct CDR3 sequences, with about 57% as singletons. Sequencing input: blood. The origin of the receptors is a girl aged 5 to 17 with multiple sclerosis. Each CDR3 is given with its conserved first and last residue. D genes are given only for firm matches. Rows may omit the clone size; those that give it use once, few, many or a size class.

d_call,j_call,v_call,clone_size,cdr3_aa,cdr3_nt
TRBD2,TRBJ2-1,TRBV12-3/TRBV12-4,-,CASSLLASGSVTSYNEQFF,TGTGCCAGCAGTTTACTGGCTAGCGGGAGCGTTACATCGTACAATGAGCAGTTCTTC
TRBD1,TRBJ2-7,TRBV7-2,few,CASSLKVDQWDSSYEQYF,TGTGCCAGCAGCTTAAAGGTCGACCAGTGGGACAGCAGCTACGAGCAGTACTTC
-,TRBJ2-5,TRBV27,-,CASSAWVSQETQYF,TGTGCCAGCAGTGCATGGGTCAGCCAAGAGACCCAGTACTTC
-,TRBJ2-7,TRBV5-1,once,CASSLDRVGDGYEQYF,TGCGCCAGCAGCTTGGATCGGGTAGGAGATGGCTACGAGCAGTACTTC
-,TRBJ1-5,TRBV12-3/TRBV12-4,once,CASTVEMGLAGNQPQHF,TGTGCCAGCACCGTAGAGATGGGGCTGGCGGGCAATCAGCCCCAGCATTTT
-,TRBJ2-4,TRBV11-2,few,CASSLDAPLVDFGAAKNIQYF,TGTGCCAGCAGCTTGGACGCCCCGCTAGTCGATTTCGGAGCGGCCAAAAACATTCAGTACTTC
-,TRBJ1-5,TRBV7-2,-,CASSLEGRVVTQHF,TGTGCCAGCAGCTTAGAGGGACGGGTCGTAACCCAGCATTTT
-,TRBJ2-3,TRBV27,-,CASSLTREDTQYF,TGTGCCAGCAGTTTAACCAGGGAAGATACGCAGTATTTT
-,TRBJ2-7,TRBV10-3,-,CAISYYSSAYEQYF,TGTGCCATCAGCTACTATTCTAGCGCCTACGAGCAGTACTTC
-,TRBJ2-7,TRBV13,-,CASSLGPLGAISYGQYF,TGTGCCAGCAGCTTAGGACCCTTGGGGGCCATCTCCTACGGGCAGTACTTC
-,TRBJ2-5,TRBV7-8,-,CASSLDGTVKETQYF,TGTGCCAGCAGCCTAGACGGGACGGTGAAAGAGACCCAGTACTTC
-,TRBJ1-1,TRBV21-1,-,CASSKRDRGKYLDTEAFF,TGTGCCAGCAGCAAACGGGACAGGGGCAAATACTTGGACACTGAAGCTTTCTTT
TRBD1,TRBJ1-2,TRBV25-1,few,CASSPSGTGDGYTF,TGTGCCAGCAGCCCCTCCGGGACAGGGGACGGCTACACCTTC
-,TRBJ2-5,TRBV2,-,CASSKLTETQYF,TGTGCCAGCAGTAAGTTGACGGAGACCCAGTACTTC
TRBD2,TRBJ2-3,TRBV29-1,-,CSVSTGTSSSDTQYF,TGCAGCGTCTCAACCGGGACTAGCTCGTCAGATACGCAGTATTTT
TRBD2,TRBJ2-7,TRBV5-1,once,CASSRGTTSSYEQYF,TGCGCCAGCAGCAGAGGGACTACCAGCTCCTACGAGCAGTACTTC
-,TRBJ1-2,TRBV5-1,-,CASSTPEGPDAYGYTF,TGCGCCAGCAGCACACCCGAAGGACCCGACGCCTATGGCTACACCTTC
-,TRBJ2-1,TRBV7-3,-,CASSLHSGSYNEQFF,TGTGCCAGCAGCTTACACAGCGGGTCTTACAATGAGCAGTTCTTC
TRBD1,TRBJ2-5,TRBV12-3/TRBV12-4,-,CASTRQGTETQYF,TGTGCCAGCACCAGACAGGGGACGGAGACCCAGTACTTC
-,TRBJ1-1,TRBV2,-,CASREINTEAFF,TGTGCCAGCAGGGAGATCAACACTGAAGCTTTCTTT
-,TRBJ2-7,TRBV5-6,-,CASSSGGAEYF,TGTGCCAGCAGCTCCGGAGGGGCCGAGTACTTC
-,TRBJ2-3,TRBV3-1,-,CASGHATDTQYF,TGTGCCAGCGGCCATGCCACAGATACGCAGTATTTT
-,TRBJ2-7,TRBV7-2,-,CASSLPERDGEMAFYEQYF,TGTGCCAGCAGCTTACCCGAACGAGACGGGGAGATGGCCTTCTACGAGCAGTACTTC
-,TRBJ2-7,TRBV6-5,-,CASSASRAISGQYF,TGTGCCAGCAGTGCCAGCCGGGCCATCAGCGGGCAGTACTTC
TRBD1,TRBJ1-2,TRBV29-1,-,CSVEDRSRGGYTF,TGCAGCGTTGAAGATCGAAGCAGGGGGGGCTACACCTTC
-,TRBJ2-7,TRBV20-1,-,CSANSGTTYEQYF,TGCAGTGCTAATTCCGGGACCACATACGAGCAGTACTTC
TRBD2,TRBJ2-4,TRBV27,few,CASSPLAGGLGEQYF,TGTGCCAGCAGTCCGTTAGCGGGAGGGCTGGGTGAGCAGTACTTC
-,TRBJ2-3,TRBV7-8,-,CASTEVDTQYF,TGTGCCAGCACCGAAGTGGATACGCAGTATTTT
-,TRBJ1-5,TRBV12-3/TRBV12-4,-,CASSFWFDQPQHF,TGTGCCAGCAGTTTTTGGTTCGATCAGCCCCAGCATTTT
-,TRBJ2-1,TRBV20-1,-,CSASLEGHEQFF,TGCAGTGCTAGTTTGGAGGGTCATGAGCAGTTCTTC
-,TRBJ2-1,TRBV29-1,-,CSAAGGNSYNEQFF,TGCAGCGCCGCGGGCGGGAACTCCTACAATGAGCAGTTCTTC
-,TRBJ2-1,TRBV7-6,-,CASSLMAGNEQFF,TGTGCCAGCAGCTTAATGGCCGGGAATGAGCAGTTCTTC
-,TRBJ2-3,TRBV7-9,-,CASSFQLTDTQYF,TGTGCCAGCAGCTTCCAGTTGACAGATACGCAGTATTTT
-,TRBJ2-7,TRBV5-1,-,CASRLGEAGSYEQYF,TGCGCCAGCAGACTAGGAGAAGCCGGTTCCTACGAGCAGTACTTC
-,TRBJ2-4,TRBV3-1,-,CASSQPKAEVAKNIQYF,TGTGCCAGCAGCCAACCGAAGGCAGAGGTAGCCAAAAACATTCAGTACTTC
-,TRBJ1-1,TRBV18,-,CASSPPGLNTEAFF,TGTGCCAGCTCTCCGCCGGGGCTGAACACTGAAGCTTTCTTT
-,TRBJ2-7,TRBV20-1,few,CSAPLGDSYEQYF,TGCAGTGCGCCCCTAGGAGACAGCTACGAGCAGTACTTC